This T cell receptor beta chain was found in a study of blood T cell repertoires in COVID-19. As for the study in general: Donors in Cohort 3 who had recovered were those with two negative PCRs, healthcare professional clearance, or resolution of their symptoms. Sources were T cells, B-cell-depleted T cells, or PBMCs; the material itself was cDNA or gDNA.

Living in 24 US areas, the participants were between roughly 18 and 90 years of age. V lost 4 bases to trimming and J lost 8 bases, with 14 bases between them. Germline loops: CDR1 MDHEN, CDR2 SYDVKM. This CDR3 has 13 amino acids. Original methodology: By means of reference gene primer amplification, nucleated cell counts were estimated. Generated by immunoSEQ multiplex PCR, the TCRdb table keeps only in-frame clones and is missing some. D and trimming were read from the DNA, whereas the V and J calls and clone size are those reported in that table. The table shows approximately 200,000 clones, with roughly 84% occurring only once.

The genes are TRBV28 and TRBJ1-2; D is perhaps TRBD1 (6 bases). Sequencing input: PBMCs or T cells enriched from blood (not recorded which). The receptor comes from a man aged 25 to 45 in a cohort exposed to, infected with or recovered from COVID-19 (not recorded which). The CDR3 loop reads CASSSLGAQGYTF. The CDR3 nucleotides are TGTGCCAGCAGTTCCTTGGGGGCACAGGGCTACACCTTC.